Shown below are 17 T cell receptor beta chains from a single sample sequenced in a study of T cell responses to AZD1222 COVID-19 vaccine. The repertoire was sequenced with immunoSEQ multiplex PCR; TCRdb's copy has only in-frame clones and lacks some. This table holds about 170,000 clones, 70% to 90% found once. Specimen: peripheral blood, collected on day 0 of AZD1222 vaccination. These receptors originate from an adult in good health.

This clone was detected only once. The chain combines TRBV13 with TRBJ2-4; TRBD1 matches at 8 bases. The germline V gene encodes CDR1 PRHDT and CDR2 FYEKMQ (reference sequence). CDR3 size: 16 residues. With 1 base clipped from V and 3 bases from J, the junction kept 5 bases outside the gene matches. CDR3 DNA sequence: TGTGCCAGCAGCTTAGATAGGGGACAGGTCAAAAACATTCAGTACTTC. It encodes CASSLDRGQVKNIQYF. The full variable domain, completed using reference TRBV13 and TRBJ2-4, is AAGVIQSPRHLIKEKRETATLKCYPIPRHDTVYWYQQGPGQDPQFLISFYEKMQSDKGSIPDRFSAQQFSDYHSELNMSSLELGDSALYFCASSLDRGQVKNIQYFGAGTRLSVL.

J is TRBJ1-4 and V is TRBV19; D is possibly TRBD1 (6 bases). Germline V CDR1 and CDR2: LNHDA, SQIVND (reference sequence). V lost 9 bases, J lost 11 bases, and 25 bases lay in between. The CDR3 is 15 residues long. CDR3 DNA: TGTGCCAGCCAGCCGGGACATCATACAAAGCGGAAACTGTTTTTT. As protein: CASQPGHHTKRKLFF. The complete variable domain, with remaining parts taken from reference TRBV19 and TRBJ1-4, reads DGGITQSPKYLFRKEGQNVTLSCEQNLNHDAMYWYRQDPGQGLRLIYYSQIVNDFQKGDIAEGYSVSREKKESFPLTVTSAQKNPTAFYLCASQPGHHTKRKLFFGSGTQLSVL.

This clone was detected a few times. The rearrangement uses TRBV7-2 and TRBJ1-5, with 9 nucleotides matching TRBD1. V trimming: 3 bases; J trimming: 6 bases; junction bases outside the gene matches: 0. The CDR3 length is 13 residues. The germline V gene has CDR1 SGHTA and CDR2 FQGNSA. Here the CDR3 DNA reads TGTGCCAGCAGCTTGACAGGGGGTCAGCCCCAGCATTTT. This codes for CASSLTGGQPQHF.

The chain combines TRBV28 with TRBJ1-5; D unresolved. The CDR3 runs 13 residues. Trimming left V 6 bases short and J 5 bases short, with 11 bases between. The germline V gene has CDR1 MDHEN and CDR2 SYDVKM. The CDR3 loop reads CASSPGEDQPQHF. The CDR3 bases are TGTGCCAGCAGCCCCGGGGAGGATCAGCCCCAGCATTTT.

The genes are TRBV4-1 and TRBJ2-3; 9 bases match TRBD1. V dropped 8 bases and J dropped 1; count of bases not matched to a gene: 10. Germline-derived CDR1 and CDR2 are MGHRA and YSYEKL. CDR3 size: 16 residues. CDR3 amino acids: CASRSGTGNGTDTQYF. The CDR3 bases are TGCGCCAGCCGATCCGGGACAGGGAACGGCACAGATACGCAGTATTTT.

The gene calls are TRBV10-1 and TRBJ2-1; unclear D gene. Germline V gene lookup returns CDR1 WNHNN and CDR2 SYGVQD (reference sequence). V was clipped by 0 bases and J by 15 bases, with 12 bases between them. The CDR3 totals 12 residues. This CDR3 reads CASSESFAPGFF. DNA for the CDR3: TGCGCCAGCAGTGAGTCATTTGCCCCTGGGTTCTTC.

This clone was found many times. The chain links TRBV6-5 to TRBJ2-2; the D gene is possibly TRBD1 (5 bases). The CDR3 has 13 amino acids. Germline loops: CDR1 MNHEY, CDR2 SVGAGI. Trimming pared 8 bases from V and 2 bases from J, leaving 9 bases between. The CDR3 sequence is CASQGFNTGELFF. The CDR3 DNA follows: TGTGCCAGCCAGGGTTTCAACACCGGGGAGCTGTTTTTT.

The rearrangement uses TRBV9 and TRBJ2-3, with D unresolved. Trimming shortened V by 3 bases and J by 2 bases, and 4 bases separated the two germline ends. Looked up from germline, CDR1 is SGDLS and CDR2 is YYNGEE. CDR3 length: 12 residues. CDR3 bases: TGTGCCAGCAGCGCCCACACAGATACGCAGTATTTT. This codes for CASSAHTDTQYF. Full variable domain (remainder filled in from reference TRBV9 and TRBJ2-3): DSGVTQTPKHLITATGQRVTLRCSPRSGDLSVYWYQQSLDQGLQFLIQYYNGEERAKGNILERFSAQQFPDLHSELNLSSLELGDSALYFCASSAHTDTQYFGPGTRLTVL.

The V call is TRBV5-6, the J call TRBJ2-7; 9 bases line up with TRBD1. J lost 4 bases, V lost 3 bases, and 5 bases had no gene match. Germline CDR1 SGHDT, CDR2 YYEEEE. The CDR3 consists of 14 residues. This CDR3 is CASSSGTGSYEQYF. The CDR3 coding sequence is TGTGCCAGCAGCTCCGGGACAGGGTCATACGAGCAGTACTTC.

The chain couples TRBV6-5 to TRBJ2-2; weak D call: TRBD2 (5 bases). The CDR3 contains 13 residues. CDR1 is MNHEY and CDR2 is SVGAGI in the germline V gene. Deletions cut 10 bases from V and 4 bases from J, with 13 bases between. The CDR3 DNA sequence: TGTGCCACCCGTAGAGGGTTCACCGGGGAGCTGTTTTTT. This encodes CATRRGFTGELFF.

The CDR3 is CASSYRDRGINEQFF. The DNA for the CDR3 is TGTGCCAGCAGTTACCGGGACAGGGGAATCAATGAGCAGTTCTTC. J is TRBJ2-1 and V is TRBV6-5; 10 bases fit TRBD1. The CDR3 has 15 residues. Germline V gives CDR1 MNHEY, CDR2 SVGAGI. With V trimmed by 2 bases and J by 6 bases, 4 bases remained unmatched.

The chain uses TRBV4-1 and TRBJ1-1, with 7 bases aligning to TRBD1. After removal of 1 base from V and 1 base from J, the junction contained 6 bases not matched to a gene. Per the germline V gene, CDR1 is MGHRA and CDR2 is YSYEKL. The CDR3 contains 16 residues. The CDR3 nucleotides are TGCGCCAGCAGCCAAGCTCAGGGGGTCACGAACACTGAAGCTTTCTTT. Its protein is CASSQAQGVTNTEAFF.

V is TRBV21-1 and J is TRBJ1-2; the table names TRBD1, a call not compared with the DNA. TRBV21-1 is reported as a pseudogene. This CDR3 contains 16 residues. DNA for the CDR3: TGTGCCAGCAGCAAAGGGGGCGAGGTCTCTAACTATGGCTACACCTTC. This codes for CASSKGGEVSNYGYTF.

CDR3 protein: CASSEGSLMNTEAFF. The CDR3 DNA reads TGTGCCAGCAGTGAAGGGTCGCTTATGAACACTGAAGCTTTCTTT. The chain recombines TRBV6-4 with TRBJ1-1; no definite D call. Deletions cut 3 bases from V and 0 bases from J, with 11 bases between. The CDR3 is 15 amino acids. The germline V gene has CDR1 MRHNA and CDR2 SNTAGT.

This clone was picked up a small number of times. The chain employs TRBV7-2 and TRBJ2-7; perhaps D is TRBD1 or TRBD2 (5 bases each). The CDR3 is made up of 14 amino acids. The V end was cut by 1 base, the J end by 6 bases, with 13 bases between. Germline CDR1 reads SGHTA; CDR2 reads FQGNSA. Here the CDR3 reads CASSLVVGTGEQYF. The DNA for the CDR3 is TGTGCCAGCAGCTTAGTGGTGGGGACGGGCGAGCAGTACTTC.

The chain joins TRBV14 to TRBJ1-1; D not resolved. This CDR3 is 13 amino acids long. The germline V gene encodes CDR1 SGHDN and CDR2 FVKESK. Trimming left V 1 base short and J 4 bases short, with 7 bases between. This CDR3 reads CASSQGLGTEAFF. Written as DNA, the CDR3 is TGTGCCAGCAGCCAAGGATTGGGCACTGAAGCTTTCTTT. Full variable domain (outside the CDR3, taken from reference TRBV14 and TRBJ1-1): EAGVTQFPSHSVIEKGQTVTLRCDPISGHDNLYWYRRVMGKEIKFLLHFVKESKQDESGMPNNRFLAERTGGTYSTLKVQPAELEDSGVYFCASSQGLGTEAFFGQGTRLTVV.

The chain recombines TRBV12-3 or TRBV12-4 with TRBJ2-3; D is uncertain. The CDR3 is 13 residues long. V lost 0 bases and J 4 bases, leaving 5 bases between the germline ends. The CDR3 loop reads CASSLARPDTQYF. The CDR3 DNA sequence: TGTGCCAGCAGTTTAGCGCGTCCAGATACGCAGTATTTT.